These 28 T cell receptor beta chains were all obtained from the same sample, sequenced in a study of blood T cell repertoires in COVID-19. Only in-frame clones appear in the TCRdb table, and some are missing; sequencing was by immunoSEQ multiplex PCR. In the table there are hundreds of thousands of clones, around 80% of which are singletons. The sequenced sample consisted of peripheral blood. The receptors were gathered from a woman of 80 years or more with acute or convalescent COVID-19.

This chain links TRBV7-2 with TRBJ1-5, with D maybe TRBD1 (5 bases). Trimming cost V 4 bases and J 7 bases, with 11 bases left between them. This CDR3 contains 13 residues. Germline V lookup: CDR1 SGHTA, CDR2 FQGNSA. In DNA, the CDR3 is TGTGCCAGCAGCTCCAGGGTAGGACAGCCCCAGCATTTT. Protein sequence: CASSSRVGQPQHF.

Details on this clone: Other DNA sequences within the sample encode an identical CDR3. The chain combines TRBV5-1 with TRBJ1-2; TRBD1 matches at 9 bases. The V segment lost 2 bases and the J segment 0 bases; nucleotides outside the gene matches: 2. Germline values: CDR1 SGHRS, CDR2 YFSETQ. This CDR3 spans 15 amino acids. For the CDR3, the DNA is TGCGCCAGCAGCTTAGGGACAGGGACTAACTATGGCTACACCTTC. It yields the protein CASSLGTGTNYGYTF.

J is TRBJ2-5 and V is TRBV27, with 9 bases aligning to TRBD1. The CDR3 sequence is 17 residues long. Germline V gene data show CDR1 as MNHEY and CDR2 as SMNVEV (reference sequence). V trimming: 2 bases; J trimming: 5 bases; junction bases outside the gene matches: 12. The CDR3 loop reads CASSLRPPGTGWETQYF. The CDR3 DNA sequence: TGTGCCAGCAGTTTACGGCCTCCCGGGACAGGGTGGGAGACCCAGTACTTC.

This clone has more than one count but fewer than ten. The rearrangement joins TRBV9 to TRBJ2-5; D is perhaps TRBD2 (7 bases). The CDR3 runs 16 residues. From germline, CDR1 is SGDLS and CDR2 YYNGEE. V lost 1 base to trimming and J lost 5 bases, with 18 bases between them. DNA of the CDR3: TGTGCCAGCAGCGTAAGAGGGGGGGCCGGATTTGAGACCCAGTACTTC. Its translation: CASSVRGGAGFETQYF.

The chain links TRBV10-3 to TRBJ2-3, with TRBD1 as a possible D gene (6 bases). The V end lost 0 bases, the J end lost 4 bases, and 14 bases lay between the germline ends. CDR1 and CDR2 (germline): ENHRY, SYGVKD. The CDR3 loop spans 16 amino acids. The CDR3 sequence is CAISESGRGVADTQYF. CDR3 sequence (DNA): TGTGCCATCAGTGAGTCTGGCAGGGGAGTCGCAGATACGCAGTATTTT.

The V gene is TRBV21-1, the J gene TRBJ2-1; the DNA was not compared with TRBD1, the D call given in the table. TRBV21-1 constitutes a pseudogene. The CDR3 extends over 17 amino acids. CDR3 DNA sequence: TGTGCCAGCAGCAAAATACAGGGGCGGACACCGCCGGGGAAGCAGTTCTTC. It translates to CASSKIQGRTPPGKQFF.

The chain joins TRBV24-1 to TRBJ1-6; D is uncertain. V was trimmed by 5 bases and J by 8 bases, leaving 9 bases between them. There are 13 residues in the CDR3. In germline, CDR1 is KGHDR, CDR2 SFDVKD. The CDR3 protein is CATSANRDSPLHF. CDR3 sequence (DNA): TGTGCCACCAGTGCAAACAGAGATTCACCCCTCCACTTT.

This clone appeared once. CDR3 sequence reads: CASSGTGVYF. The CDR3 bases are TGTGCCAGCAGTGGGACAGGGGTGTACTTC. This sequence joins TRBV7-2 and TRBJ2-5; the match to TRBD1 covers 10 bases. J gave up 13 bases and V 6 bases, and 2 bases lay outside the gene matches. From germline, CDR1 is SGHTA and CDR2 FQGNSA. The CDR3 is 10 amino acids.

The chain has TRBV7-8 and TRBJ2-7; 7 bases map to TRBD1. The CDR3 covers 13 residues. The V segment lost 5 bases and the J segment 5 bases; nucleotides outside the gene matches: 6. The germline V gene encodes CDR1 SGHVS and CDR2 FQNEAQ. The CDR3 DNA reads as TGTGCCAGCAGCCCCAACAGGGGTAACGAGCAGTACTTC. This gives the protein CASSPNRGNEQYF.

As to this clone: The sample holds other DNA sequences that translate to the same CDR3. V usage is TRBV15 and J usage is TRBJ2-7, with a tentative D call TRBD2 (6 bases). V was pared by 6 bases and J by 6 bases, with 12 bases between. Germline CDR1 is LNHNV and CDR2 is YYDKDF (reference sequence). There are 12 residues in the CDR3. CDR3 coding DNA: TGTGCCACCAGTCCCCGGGGAGGCGAGCAGTACTTC. Translating gives CATSPRGGEQYF. The full variable domain, completed using reference TRBV15 and TRBJ2-7, is DAMVIQNPRYQVTQFGKPVTLSCSQTLNHNVMYWYQQKSSQAPKLLFHYYDKDFNNEADTPDNFQSRRPNTSFCFLDIRSPGLGDTAMYLCATSPRGGEQYFGPGTRLTVT.

V is TRBV4-1 and J is TRBJ1-2; the match to TRBD1 covers 7 bases. The CDR3 totals 15 residues. The V gene end was trimmed by 5 bases and the J gene end by 0 bases; junction bases not matched to a gene: 6. In germline, CDR1 is MGHRA, CDR2 YSYEKL. Written as DNA, the CDR3 is TGCGCCAGCAGCTCAAGACAGGGATCTAACTATGGCTACACCTTC. Amino acid sequence: CASSSRQGSNYGYTF.

This chain connects TRBV30 to TRBJ2-5; TRBD2 is a possible D gene (6 bases). Germline V CDR1 and CDR2: GTSNPN, SVGIG (reference sequence). V was shortened by 4 bases and J by 5 bases, with 14 bases between the two germline ends. The CDR3 has 13 residues. The CDR3 is CAWTPGVGETQYF. As DNA, the CDR3 is TGTGCCTGGACCCCGGGGGTTGGGGAGACCCAGTACTTC.

The chain couples TRBV28 to TRBJ2-1, with TRBD2 as a possible D gene (6 bases). The germline gives CDR1 MDHEN, CDR2 SYDVKM. V lost 3 bases and J lost 5, with 14 bases in between. The length of the CDR3 is 15 residues. CDR3: CASSFTRLGHNEQFF. DNA of the CDR3: TGTGCCAGCAGTTTCACGAGACTAGGGCACAATGAGCAGTTCTTC.

The V and J genes are TRBV7-6 and TRBJ2-1, with TRBD2 identical over 9 bases. This CDR3 has 16 amino acids. Germline-derived CDR1 and CDR2 are SGHVS and FNYEAQ. V lost 1 base and J lost 7; bases outside the gene matches: 8. The CDR3 is CASSLESLAGRNEQFF. CDR3 nucleotides: TGTGCCAGCAGCTTAGAGTCGCTAGCGGGGAGGAATGAGCAGTTCTTC.

The sample holds one count of this clone. The J gene is TRBJ2-7, the V gene TRBV6-6; D is possibly TRBD2 (6 bases). This CDR3 has 15 residues. Germline loops: CDR1 MNHNY, CDR2 SVGAGI (reference sequence). Trimming took 0 bases from V and 6 from J, leaving 15 bases between them. CDR3 DNA sequence: TGTGCCAGCAGTTACTCGACGCGGGGCCAAAGCGAGCAGTACTTC. This gives the protein CASSYSTRGQSEQYF.

The sample holds a few counts of this clone. The V and J genes are TRBV30 and TRBJ1-2; TRBD1 agrees at 10 bases. The germline gives CDR1 GTSNPN, CDR2 SVGIG (reference sequence). Losses at the gene ends were 8 bases for V and 8 bases for J; bases not matched to a gene: 11. The CDR3 has 13 residues. CDR3 region: CAGNRDRGSGYTF. The DNA for the CDR3 is TGTGCCGGCAACCGGGACAGGGGAAGCGGCTACACCTTC.

The gene calls are TRBV10-3 and TRBJ2-1; 14 nucleotides align to TRBD2. Germline assignment: CDR1 ENHRY and CDR2 SYGVKD. The CDR3 runs to 16 residues. The junction had 3 bases not matched to a gene; V was cut back by 3 bases and J by 5 bases. The CDR3 spells CAISERGLAGDNEQFF. The CDR3 coding sequence is TGTGCCATCAGTGAACGGGGACTAGCGGGGGACAATGAGCAGTTCTTC.

The chain carries TRBV3-1 (or the pseudogene TRBV3-2) and TRBJ1-2, with unresolved D. The CDR3 extends over 11 amino acids. CDR1 is LGHDT, CDR2 YNNKEL, per germline (reference sequence). Trimming cost V 4 bases and J 6 bases, with 6 bases left between them. CDR3 protein: CASSLSDGYTF. In nucleotides, the CDR3 is TGTGCCAGCAGCCTTTCTGATGGCTACACCTTC.

The V and J genes are TRBV5-5 and TRBJ1-4; D not resolved. Looked up from germline, CDR1 is SGHKS and CDR2 is YYEKEE (reference sequence). CDR3 length: 12 amino acids. Trimming took 4 bases from V and 8 from J, leaving 9 bases between them. The CDR3 sequence: CASSPQREKLFF. CDR3 sequence (DNA): TGTGCCAGCAGCCCTCAGAGGGAAAAACTGTTTTTT.

The chain is built from TRBV28 and TRBJ1-1; D remains ambiguous. Trimming removed 6 bases from V and 3 bases from J, with 20 bases in between. Germline V gene sequence: CDR1 MDHEN, CDR2 SYDVKM. The CDR3 consists of 16 residues. CDR3 nucleotide sequence: TGTGCCAGCAGCACCCCATTCAGTCGATTTCACACTGAAGCTTTCTTT. The encoded protein is CASSTPFSRFHTEAFF.

A few counts support this clone. This chain connects TRBV6-5 to TRBJ2-7, with 7 bases lining up with TRBD1. CDR1 and CDR2 from the germline V gene are MNHEY and SVGAGI. The V segment lost 7 bases and the J segment 3 bases; nucleotides outside the gene matches: 6. The CDR3 extends over 13 amino acids. CDR3 sequence (DNA): TGTGCCAGCACCAAGACAGGGATCTACGAGCAGTACTTC. Translating gives CASTKTGIYEQYF.

This chain uses TRBV4-1 with TRBJ1-6, with 8 bases fitting TRBD1. Germline CDR1 is MGHRA and CDR2 is YSYEKL. The CDR3 length is 15 residues. Trimming cost V 1 base and J 7 bases; bases outside gene matches: 3. The CDR3 sequence: CASSQVGTGNSPLHF. CDR3 nucleotides: TGCGCCAGCAGCCAAGTAGGGACAGGCAATTCACCCCTCCACTTT.

The chain employs TRBV5-1 and TRBJ2-3; the match to TRBD2 covers 9 bases. Germline assignment: CDR1 SGHRS and CDR2 YFSETQ. Germline trimming cut 1 base from V and 3 bases from J; bases unmatched to any gene: 6. The CDR3 length is 16 residues. CDR3 coding DNA: TGCGCCAGCAGCTTGCGGGCGGGAGGGTTGACAGATACGCAGTATTTT. This codes for CASSLRAGGLTDTQYF.

This chain connects TRBV18 to TRBJ1-1, with 7 bases aligning to TRBD1. Germline CDR1 is KGHSH and CDR2 is LQKENI. This CDR3 is 20 amino acids long. V lost 0 bases to trimming and J lost 0 bases; unmatched junction nucleotides: 16. CDR3: CASSPPNLRAGGKLNTEAFF. DNA for the CDR3: TGTGCCAGCTCACCACCGAACCTGCGGGCAGGGGGGAAACTGAACACTGAAGCTTTCTTT.

The V call is TRBV9, the J call TRBJ1-1; D not certain. The CDR3 consists of 14 residues. The V end lost 3 bases, the J end lost 0 bases, and 9 bases lay between the germline ends. The germline V gene encodes CDR1 SGDLS and CDR2 YYNGEE. The CDR3 protein is CASSGQALNTEAFF. The CDR3 nucleotides are TGTGCCAGCAGCGGCCAGGCCTTGAACACTGAAGCTTTCTTT.

The rearrangement joins TRBV6-2 or TRBV6-3 to TRBJ2-5, with 9 positions matching TRBD1. The CDR3 totals 15 residues. V gave up 5 bases and J gave up 2 bases; unmatched junction bases: 6. Germline V gives CDR1 MNHEY, CDR2 SVGEGT. This CDR3 is CASSGSGTGQETQYF. In DNA form, the CDR3 reads TGTGCCAGCAGTGGATCCGGGACAGGGCAAGAGACCCAGTACTTC.

V gene TRBV14 combines with J gene TRBJ2-3; unclear D gene. CDR1 SGHDN and CDR2 FVKESK come from the germline V gene. The V gene lost 3 bases and the J gene lost 0 bases, with 7 bases spanning the gap. This CDR3 is 14 amino acids long. The CDR3 coding sequence is TGTGCCAGCAGCCACAGGCCTAGCACAGATACGCAGTATTTT. It is translated as CASSHRPSTDTQYF.

V and J are TRBV7-9 and TRBJ2-1, with TRBD2 as a possible D gene (5 bases). V dropped 1 base and J dropped 6 bases, with 16 bases sitting between them. CDR3 length: 16 residues. Per germline, CDR1 SEHNR and CDR2 FQNEAQ (reference sequence). This CDR3 reads CASSLDRLAPLNEQFF. Here the CDR3 DNA reads TGTGCCAGCAGCTTAGATCGCCTAGCCCCCCTCAATGAGCAGTTCTTC.